This passage covers 9 T cell receptor beta chains from one sample sequenced in a study of cytomegalovirus exposure and HLA in healthy donors. 13 Jbeta primers and 60 Vbeta primers were used for the PCR. Generated by immunoSEQ multiplex PCR, the TCRdb table keeps only in-frame clones and is missing some. The sample consists of hundreds of thousands of clones, about two thirds of them appearing once. Input material: PBMCs. The receptors were sampled from a man between 40 and 49 years old in good health and CMV-seropositive.

The V call is TRBV6-5, the J call TRBJ2-1; possibly TRBD2 for D (6 bases). V lost 5 bases, J lost 5 bases, and 16 bases lay in between. The germline V gene encodes CDR1 MNHEY and CDR2 SVGAGI. The CDR3 consists of 15 residues. This CDR3 reads CASSAYGRSDNEQFF. CDR3 in DNA: TGTGCCAGCAGTGCCTACGGGAGAAGTGACAATGAGCAGTTCTTC.

This clone was detected once. The genes are TRBV7-2 and TRBJ2-3; unclear D gene. CDR1 and CDR2 from the germline V gene are SGHTA and FQGNSA. The CDR3 is 15 residues long. V gave up 3 bases and J gave up 0 bases, with 10 bases separating them. The CDR3 protein is CASSFLSTSTDTQYF. The DNA of the CDR3 is TGTGCCAGCAGCTTTTTAAGTACTAGCACAGATACGCAGTATTTT. Full variable domain (missing parts from reference TRBV7-2 and TRBJ2-3): GAGVSQSPSNKVTEKGKDVELRCDPISGHTALYWYRQSLGQGLEFLIYFQGNSAPDKSGLPSDRFSAERTGGSVSTLTIQRTQQEDSAVYLCASSFLSTSTDTQYFGPGTRLTVL.

This chain links TRBV28 with TRBJ2-2; tentatively, D is TRBD1 (6 bases). CDR1 and CDR2 (germline): MDHEN, SYDVKM. V lost 4 bases to trimming and J lost 3 bases, with 15 bases between them. CDR3 length: 16 amino acids. The CDR3 DNA is TGTGCCAGCAGTTCGGATACAGGGCCTGACACCGGGGAGCTGTTTTTT. Amino acid sequence: CASSSDTGPDTGELFF. The full variable domain, rest sourced from reference TRBV28 and TRBJ2-2, is DVKVTQSSRYLVKRTGEKVFLECVQDMDHENMFWYRQDPGLGLRLIYFSYDVKMKEKGDIPEGYSVSREKKERFSLILESASTNQTSMYLCASSSDTGPDTGELFFGEGSRLTVL.

Here the CDR3 DNA reads TGCAGCGTAGAGACGACAGGGGAGGATAACTATGGCTACACCTTC. Its translation is CSVETTGEDNYGYTF. The J gene is TRBJ1-2, the V gene TRBV29-1, with 8 bases lining up with TRBD1. Per the germline V gene, CDR1 is SQVTM and CDR2 is ANQGSEA. The CDR3 runs to 15 residues. The V gene end was trimmed by 6 bases and the J gene end by 1 base; junction bases not matched to a gene: 10.

The chain links TRBV4-2 to TRBJ1-2; no clear D. Deletions cut 4 bases from V and 0 bases from J, with 15 bases between. CDR3 length: 16 amino acids. The germline gives CDR1 LGHNA, CDR2 YNFKEQ. CDR3 in amino acids: CASSPSGGGTNYGYTF. The CDR3 DNA reads as TGTGCCAGCAGCCCCTCCGGCGGCGGAACTAACTATGGCTACACCTTC.

The J gene is TRBJ2-5, the V gene TRBV19; D not resolved. The CDR3 loop spans 15 amino acids. The V end lost 0 bases, the J end lost 2 bases, and 10 bases lay between the germline ends. Germline CDR1 LNHDA, CDR2 SQIVND (reference sequence). CDR3: CASSIEAQPQETQYF. CDR3 nucleotide sequence: TGTGCCAGTAGTATAGAAGCACAGCCGCAAGAGACCCAGTACTTC. Based on the CDR3 plus reference TRBV19 and TRBJ2-5, the full variable domain is DGGITQSPKYLFRKEGQNVTLSCEQNLNHDAMYWYRQDPGQGLRLIYYSQIVNDFQKGDIAEGYSVSREKKESFPLTVTSAQKNPTAFYLCASSIEAQPQETQYFGPGTRLLVL.

The chain carries TRBV29-1 and TRBJ1-2, with 8 bases fitting TRBD1. V was clipped by 7 bases and J by 4 bases; unmatched bases: 5. Germline CDR1 SQVTM, CDR2 ANQGSEA. The CDR3 runs 12 residues. CDR3 sequence (DNA): TGCAGCGCCAACAGGGGGGCCTATGGCTACACCTTC. It yields the protein CSANRGAYGYTF.

The DNA of the CDR3 is TGTGCCAGCAGTGGAGGCAGGGGTAACACTGAAGCTTTCTTT. Its translation is CASSGGRGNTEAFF. The rearrangement joins TRBV2 to TRBJ1-1; D is perhaps TRBD1 (6 bases). Trimming removed 4 bases at V and 2 bases at J, with 11 bases between. This CDR3 region has 14 residues. From germline, CDR1 is SNHLY and CDR2 FYNNEI.

A remark on this clone: At the DNA level, this CDR3 is encoded by other sequences in the same sample as well. Here the CDR3 reads CASSLQGNQPQHF. In nucleotides, the CDR3 is TGTGCCAGCAGTCTACAGGGGAATCAGCCCCAGCATTTT. This chain links TRBV6-6 with TRBJ1-5; 7 bases are shared with TRBD1. The CDR3 is 13 residues long. Germline V gene data show CDR1 as MNHNY and CDR2 as SVGAGI (reference sequence). Trimming at V came to 5 bases and at J to 4 bases, leaving 2 bases not matched to a gene.